This T cell receptor beta chain was documented in a study of blood T cells in healthy people across ages. V shed 7 bases, J shed 4 bases, and the junction held 9 bases outside the gene matches. The CDR3 runs 15 residues. Primed by a sample-barcoded 5' primer and a J-beta primer mix, a second PCR proceeded for roughly 7 to 12 cycles. With 12 random nucleotides, a template-switch adaptor tagged each individual cDNA molecule. TCRdb redid the calling of the 5' RACE reads with MiXCR, one entry per CDR3 protein. The sample records 800,000 to 950,000 distinct CDR3 sequences, around 46% being singletons. V is TRBV12-3 or TRBV12-4 and J is TRBJ2-3, with 9 positions matching TRBD2. This receptor was taken from a man aged 25 to 40 in good health. The sample consisted of blood. The CDR3 loop reads CASKGPSGISDTQYF. In DNA, the CDR3 is TGTGCCAGCAAAGGGCCTAGCGGGATATCAGATACGCAGTATTTT.